This T cell receptor (beta chain) was identified during a study of identifying expanded T cells in peripheral blood. Study-wide findings and caveats: Technical replicates showed around 1.2 changed clones; two weeks around 15; four weeks 19.

Sequencing was performed with immunoSEQ multiplex PCR; in TCRdb, only in-frame clones are kept and a portion is missing. The table has tens of thousands of clones, roughly 89% seen once. The ends lost 3 bases at V and 2 bases at J; junction bases unmatched: 0. CDR3 size: 14 residues. CDR1 and CDR2 from the germline V gene are KGHSH and LQKENI. No infections or other immune events were documented during collection. Concerning this clone: What it recognizes is unknown. This sample also contains other DNA sequences that code for the same CDR3.

The sequenced sample consisted of blood. The V and J genes are TRBV18 and TRBJ2-7; TRBD1 matches 11 bases. This receptor was taken from a person aged 18 to 75 in good health. The chain's CDR3 is CASSPGQGAYEQYF. CDR3 sequence (DNA): TGTGCCAGCTCACCGGGACAGGGGGCCTACGAGCAGTACTTC.